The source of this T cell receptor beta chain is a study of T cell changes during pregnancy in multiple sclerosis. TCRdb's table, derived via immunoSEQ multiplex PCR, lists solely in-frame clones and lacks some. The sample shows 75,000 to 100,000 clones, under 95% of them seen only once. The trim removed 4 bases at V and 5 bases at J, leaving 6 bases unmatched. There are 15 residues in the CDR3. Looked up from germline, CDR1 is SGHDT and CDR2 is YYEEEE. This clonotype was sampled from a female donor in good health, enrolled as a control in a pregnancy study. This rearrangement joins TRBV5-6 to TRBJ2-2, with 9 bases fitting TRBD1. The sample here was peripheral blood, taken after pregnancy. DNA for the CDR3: TGTGCCAGCAGCACCGGGACAGGGAGGACCGGGGAGCTGTTTTTT. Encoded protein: CASSTGTGRTGELFF. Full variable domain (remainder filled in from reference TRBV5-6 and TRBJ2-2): DAGVTQSPTHLIKTRGQQVTLRCSPKSGHDTVSWYQQALGQGPQFIFQYYEEEERQRGNFPDRFSGHQFPNYSSELNVNALLLGDSALYLCASSTGTGRTGELFFGEGSRLTVL.